One sample yielded the 14 T cell receptor beta chains listed below, sequenced in a study of shared T cell receptors in the human thymus. The method was immunoSEQ multiplex PCR; TCRdb's version includes in-frame clones alone and lacks a portion of them. The table shows 700,000 or so clones, with approximately 85% occurring only once. This same sample was also part of a study on human thymus T cells.

Sequenced material: thymocytes. The receptors stem from a girl less than two years old with a congenital heart defect.

This clone came up once. The CDR3 here is CASSVAGAEWYYGYTF. CDR3 in DNA: TGTGCCAGCAGTGTCGCAGGGGCGGAGTGGTACTATGGCTACACCTTC. The rearrangement uses TRBV6-1 and TRBJ1-2; weak D call: TRBD1 (6 bases). The CDR3 length is 16 residues. CDR1 and CDR2 (germline): MNHNS, SASEGT. With 4 bases removed from V and 3 bases from J, the gap between germline ends came to 18 bases.

The rearrangement links TRBV4-3 to TRBJ2-3; D is perhaps TRBD2 (5 bases). Germline V lookup: CDR1 LGHNA, CDR2 YSLEER. This CDR3 spans 13 amino acids. The V gene lost 4 bases and the J gene lost 5 bases, with 10 bases spanning the gap. The CDR3 protein is CASSRRALDTQYF. The CDR3 region has the DNA TGCGCCAGCAGCCGGCGGGCCTTAGATACGCAGTATTTT.

In its sample, this clone was seen a few times. J is TRBJ2-2 and V is TRBV11-1, with TRBD2 identical over 7 bases. CDR1 and CDR2 from the germline V gene are SGHAT and FQDESV (reference sequence). The length of the CDR3 is 17 residues. With V trimmed by 3 bases and J by 1 base, 8 bases remained unmatched. The CDR3 region has the DNA TGTGCCAGCAGCTTCATTGGGGGACTACTGAACACCGGGGAGCTGTTTTTT. It encodes CASSFIGGLLNTGELFF.

The chain recombines TRBV7-6 with TRBJ2-2, with a tentative D call TRBD2 (6 bases). Germline lookup yields CDR1 SGHVS and CDR2 FNYEAQ. The V gene lost 5 bases and the J gene lost 3 bases, with 19 bases spanning the gap. This CDR3 contains 17 residues. CDR3 DNA sequence: TGTGCCAGCAGCCCATACTCTACGGGGGTTGACACCGGGGAGCTGTTTTTT. It translates to CASSPYSTGVDTGELFF.

The chain carries TRBV5-1 and TRBJ1-1; D gene unclear. V was pared by 0 bases and J by 0 bases, with 9 bases between. In germline, CDR1 is SGHRS, CDR2 YFSETQ. The CDR3 totals 15 residues. The CDR3: CASSLELTVNTEAFF. The CDR3 DNA reads TGCGCCAGCAGCTTGGAATTGACTGTGAACACTGAAGCTTTCTTT.

The chain employs TRBV4-1 and TRBJ2-3; TRBD2 matches 11 bases. The V gene end was trimmed by 3 bases and the J gene end by 4 bases; junction bases not matched to a gene: 15. Germline assignment: CDR1 MGHRA and CDR2 YSYEKL. This CDR3 is 19 amino acids long. Here the CDR3 reads CASSQTSGIAGGVSDTQYF. The CDR3 DNA follows: TGCGCCAGCAGCCAGACCAGCGGTATAGCGGGGGGGGTCTCAGATACGCAGTATTTT.

This chain uses TRBV19 with TRBJ1-6; 9 bases agree with TRBD1. Germline V lookup: CDR1 LNHDA, CDR2 SQIVND (reference sequence). This CDR3 is built from 15 residues. Trimming removed 6 bases from V and 0 bases from J; junction bases left unmatched: 0. The chain's CDR3 is CASRDRGSYNSPLHF. As DNA, the CDR3 is TGTGCCAGTAGGGACAGGGGCTCCTATAATTCACCCCTCCACTTT.

V gene TRBV10-3 combines with J gene TRBJ2-7; D might be TRBD1 (6 bases). Germline V gene data show CDR1 as ENHRY and CDR2 as SYGVKD. The CDR3 has 16 amino acids. The V end lost 3 bases, the J end lost 2 bases, and 17 bases lay between the germline ends. For the CDR3, the DNA is TGTGCCATCAGTGATTTCCCCCCAGGACAGACCTACGAGCAGTACTTC. Its translation: CAISDFPPGQTYEQYF.

V and J are TRBV19 and TRBJ2-7; 7 bases are a match to TRBD2. With 3 bases clipped from V and 6 bases from J, the junction kept 11 bases outside the gene matches. Germline values: CDR1 LNHDA, CDR2 SQIVND (reference sequence). This CDR3 has 15 amino acids. The CDR3 nucleotides are TGTGCCAGTAGTATGAGGGGAGGGGTGGCCTTCGAGCAGTACTTC. It specifies CASSMRGGVAFEQYF.

The V gene is TRBV27, the J gene TRBJ2-1; the D is unclear. Germline CDR1 reads MNHEY; CDR2 reads SMNVEV (reference sequence). The CDR3 is made up of 15 amino acids. V dropped 5 bases and J dropped 0 bases, with 11 bases sitting between them. The CDR3 loop reads CASSPVRSSYNEQFF. Written as DNA, the CDR3 is TGTGCCAGCAGTCCTGTCCGGAGCTCCTACAATGAGCAGTTCTTC.

The rearrangement joins TRBV4-1 to TRBJ1-1; unclear D gene. V lost 0 bases, J lost 7 bases, and 15 bases lay in between. This CDR3 is 15 amino acids long. Germline V lookup: CDR1 MGHRA, CDR2 YSYEKL. The CDR3 sequence: CASSQDPGGPFEAFF. CDR3 DNA sequence: TGCGCCAGCAGCCAAGATCCAGGAGGGCCTTTTGAAGCTTTCTTT.

The V and J genes are TRBV15 and TRBJ1-6; D gene ambiguous. Germline CDR1 is LNHNV and CDR2 is YYDKDF (reference sequence). With 0 bases removed from V and 4 bases from J, the gap between germline ends came to 16 bases. This CDR3 is 18 amino acids long. The CDR3 bases are TGTGCCACCAGCAGAGATCCTGTTCCCGACTGTTATAATTCACCCCTCCACTTT. It is translated as CATSRDPVPDCYNSPLHF.

This sequence joins TRBV4-1 and TRBJ2-1, with TRBD2 matching over 11 bases. The CDR3 loop spans 21 amino acids. V lost 3 bases and J lost 7; bases outside the gene matches: 23. In germline, CDR1 is MGHRA, CDR2 YSYEKL. Here the CDR3 DNA reads TGCGCCAGCAGCCAGGCCCTTGGTTTTTTGGCTAGCGGGGGGTTAGAGAATGAGCAGTTCTTC. It specifies CASSQALGFLASGGLENEQFF.

This sequence joins TRBV19 and TRBJ1-2; perhaps TRBD1 as D (5 bases). The CDR3 sequence is 14 residues long. Germline-derived CDR1 and CDR2 are LNHDA and SQIVND (reference sequence). The germline V and J ends were trimmed by 7 bases and 2 bases, with 14 bases remaining between them. The CDR3 region has the DNA TGTGCCAGTATTGGACACTTAGGGAACTATGGCTACACCTTC. Translating it yields CASIGHLGNYGYTF.